These 9 T cell receptor beta chains share one sample of origin, sequenced in a study of blood T cell repertoires in COVID-19. Clones were sequenced by immunoSEQ multiplex PCR, and TCRdb holds only the in-frame ones, with some missing. This table has fewer than 80,000 clones, less than 90% appearing once. The specimen sequenced was peripheral blood. Every receptor here comes from a human donor in a cohort sampled during active COVID-19.

The chain employs TRBV5-8 and TRBJ2-3; TRBD2 agrees at 7 bases. There are 17 residues in the CDR3. Germline values: CDR1 SGHTS, CDR2 YDEGEE. V lost 0 bases and J lost 1; bases outside the gene matches: 8. The CDR3 bases are TGTGCCAGCAGCTTGGTGGCGGGAGTCGGGGGCACAGATACGCAGTATTTT. This translates into CASSLVAGVGGTDTQYF.

The gene calls are TRBV18 and TRBJ1-4; TRBD1 might be the D (5 bases). V gave up 6 bases and J gave up 3 bases, with 17 bases separating them. Germline V gene data show CDR1 as KGHSH and CDR2 as LQKENI. CDR3 length: 16 residues. CDR3 in amino acids: CASSHAVGGSNEKLFF. The DNA of the CDR3 is TGTGCCAGCTCTCACGCGGTCGGGGGTTCTAATGAAAAACTGTTTTTT.

The chain joins TRBV9 to TRBJ2-5; possible D gene TRBD1, 5 bases. This CDR3 spans 14 amino acids. V was shortened by 3 bases and J by 2 bases, with 11 bases between the two germline ends. Germline V CDR1 and CDR2: SGDLS, YYNGEE. Written as DNA, the CDR3 is TGTGCCAGCAGCGACCTGGGGCCTCAAGAGACCCAGTACTTC. Protein: CASSDLGPQETQYF.

The rearrangement links TRBV7-8 to TRBJ1-2; 10 positions agree with TRBD1. Losses at the gene ends were 3 bases for V and 8 bases for J; bases not matched to a gene: 6. This CDR3 has 14 amino acids. The V gene's germline CDR1 is SGHVS and CDR2 FQNEAQ. CDR3: CASSFDRGPIGYTF. In DNA form, the CDR3 reads TGTGCCAGCAGCTTCGACAGGGGGCCCATAGGCTACACCTTC. The full variable domain, rest sourced from reference TRBV7-8 and TRBJ1-2, is GAGVSQSPRYKVAKRGQDVALRCDPISGHVSLFWYQQALGQGPEFLTYFQNEAQLDKSGLPSDRFFAERPEGSVSTLKIQRTQQEDSAVYLCASSFDRGPIGYTFGSGTRLTVV.

This chain connects TRBV15 to TRBJ1-2; perhaps TRBD1 as D (5 bases). V shed 1 base and J shed 8 bases, with 14 bases lying between them. The CDR3 extends over 14 amino acids. The germline CDR1 and CDR2 sequences are LNHNV and YYDKDF (reference sequence). CDR3 in DNA: TGTGCCACCAGCAGAGTTAGGGGTTCCTACGGCTACACCTTC. This translates into CATSRVRGSYGYTF.

The chain uses TRBV6-2 or TRBV6-3 and TRBJ1-1; 9 bases are shared with TRBD1. V lost 6 bases, J lost 6 bases, and 11 bases stayed unmatched. This CDR3 comprises 15 residues. Germline V gene sequence: CDR1 MNHEY, CDR2 SVGEGT. The CDR3 spells CASSRRQGDKPEAFF. DNA for the CDR3: TGTGCCAGCAGCCGACGACAGGGGGATAAGCCTGAAGCTTTCTTT.

V and J are TRBV2 and TRBJ2-2, with TRBD2 matching over 8 bases. There are 15 residues in the CDR3. CDR1 is SNHLY and CDR2 is FYNNEI in the germline V gene. The V gene end was trimmed by 6 bases and the J gene end by 3 bases; junction bases not matched to a gene: 6. The CDR3 region has the DNA TGTGCCAGCAGCCTGACTAGCGTCGACACCGGGGAGCTGTTTTTT. It yields the protein CASSLTSVDTGELFF.

The V and J genes are TRBV15 and TRBJ2-3; unclear D gene. V was cut by 0 bases and J by 0 bases, with 16 bases left in between. CDR1 and CDR2 (germline): LNHNV, YYDKDF (reference sequence). The CDR3 is made up of 18 amino acids. The CDR3 protein is CATSRDIVAVSSTDTQYF. The DNA for the CDR3 is TGTGCCACCAGCAGAGATATTGTCGCGGTTTCTAGCACAGATACGCAGTATTTT.

The CDR3 DNA is TGTGCCAGCAGCGTAGTAGCGGGGGGCACAGATACGCAGTATTTT. Its protein is CASSVVAGGTDTQYF. This rearrangement joins TRBV9 to TRBJ2-3, with 9 bases matching TRBD2. Germline V gives CDR1 SGDLS, CDR2 YYNGEE. The V gene end was trimmed by 0 bases and the J gene end by 1 base; junction bases not matched to a gene: 0. The CDR3 totals 15 residues.